These 8 T cell receptor beta chains share one sample of origin, sequenced in a study of CDR3 diversity in severe acne. TCRdb called the PCR reads again in MiXCR, with one record for every CDR3 protein. The table has about 100,000 distinct CDR3 sequences, about half seen once. The sequenced sample was blood. The receptors stem from a male donor with acne.

Only one count was recorded for this clonotype. This sequence joins TRBV24-1 and TRBJ2-5; D is uncertain. Trimming cost V 1 base and J 2 bases, with 4 bases left between them. Germline CDR1 and CDR2: KGHDR and SFDVKD. The CDR3 contains 13 residues. CDR3 sequence (DNA): TGTGCCACCAGTGATTTATGGCAAGAGACCCAGTACTTC. This sequence encodes CATSDLWQETQYF.

This chain uses TRBV28 with TRBJ1-1; D possibly corresponds to TRBD1 (5 bases). Germline assignment: CDR1 MDHEN and CDR2 SYDVKM. Trimming pared 0 bases from V and 8 bases from J, leaving 13 bases between. The CDR3 consists of 14 residues. Here the CDR3 DNA reads TGTGCCAGCAGTTTATGCTGCCGCGGGGGGGAAGCTTTCTTT. Its translation is CASSLCCRGGEAFF.

This clonotype was found a few times. This chain links TRBV6-5 with TRBJ2-4; TRBD2 aligns across 8 bases. Per the germline V gene, CDR1 is MNHEY and CDR2 is SVGAGI. The CDR3 is 17 residues long. Germline trimming cut 6 bases from V and 0 bases from J; bases unmatched to any gene: 10. CDR3 loop: CASSPSGLPLAKNIQYF. Written as DNA, the CDR3 is TGTGCCAGCAGCCCTAGCGGGCTTCCTTTAGCCAAAAACATTCAGTACTTC.

The chain carries TRBV3-1 and TRBJ2-7, with TRBD2 matching over 10 bases. Losses at the gene ends were 3 bases for V and 6 bases for J; bases not matched to a gene: 5. From germline, CDR1 is LGHDT and CDR2 YNNKEL (reference sequence). The CDR3 consists of 14 residues. The CDR3 coding sequence is TGTGCCAGCAGCCAGCCGGGACTAGCGAGCGAGCAGTACTTC. This sequence encodes CASSQPGLASEQYF.

This clonotype occurred a few times. This chain connects TRBV19 to TRBJ1-5, with a possible D match to TRBD1 (5 bases). The CDR3 is 16 amino acids. CDR1 LNHDA and CDR2 SQIVND come from the germline V gene (reference sequence). Deletions cut 1 base from V and 2 bases from J, with 12 bases between. CDR3 sequence reads: CASSIGSQVGNQPQHF. CDR3 bases: TGTGCCAGTAGTATAGGATCACAGGTGGGCAATCAGCCCCAGCATTTT.

This clonotype occurred a few times. This chain connects TRBV10-2 to TRBJ2-7; TRBD1 is a possible D gene (6 bases). Trimming pared 0 bases from V and 5 bases from J, leaving 11 bases between. CDR1 is WSHSY, CDR2 SAAADI, per germline. The length of the CDR3 is 14 residues. The CDR3 bases are TGCGCCAGCAGTGAGTCTCAGGGGATCGACGAGCAGTACTTC. It encodes CASSESQGIDEQYF.

J is TRBJ1-2 and V is TRBV6-1; weak D call: TRBD1 (5 bases). The germline CDR1 and CDR2 sequences are MNHNS and SASEGT. The length of the CDR3 is 14 residues. V was trimmed by 6 bases and J by 2 bases, leaving 13 bases between them. The CDR3 nucleotides read TGTGCCAGCAGCATAGACGGGGCCAACTATGGCTACACCTTC. This gives the protein CASSIDGANYGYTF.

The table lists this clonotype with a count of one. V gene TRBV20-1 combines with J gene TRBJ2-3; TRBD2 matches at 11 bases. J lost 4 bases, V lost 3 bases, and 12 bases had no gene match. CDR3 length: 17 amino acids. Germline assignment: CDR1 DFQATT and CDR2 SNEGSKA (reference sequence). Here the CDR3 reads CSASLAGGPTNADTQYF. In DNA, the CDR3 is TGCAGTGCTAGCTTAGCGGGAGGGCCTACGAATGCAGATACGCAGTATTTT.